A selection of T cell receptor beta chains follows, all from one sample in a study of T cell repertoires in cytomegalovirus infection. MiXCR, applied by TCRdb to the reads, yields one record per CDR3 protein. The sample has some 920,000 distinct CDR3 sequences, less than 35% seen once. Their antigen targets remain unknown. Specimen: cultured CD8+ T cells from PBMCs, collected from culture after CMV antigen stimulation. The receptor set was obtained from a human donor in good health (CMV status not recorded). Some clones in this sample may be carry-over from other donors' samples. Both conserved end residues are part of each CDR3. A D gene is named only where the DNA matches it firmly. Clone size is stated in some rows and not others, as once, few, many or a class when expanded.

>TRBJ2-5|TRBV7-6|-|13|-
TGTGCCAACAGCAAGGGACAACAAGAGACCCAGTACTTC
CANSKGQQETQYF
>TRBJ1-3|TRBV20-1|-|14|-
TGCAGTGCTGGACCTTCAGGGGCTGGAAACACCATATATTTT
CSAGPSGAGNTIYF
>TRBJ2-3|TRBV6-6|many|14|-
TGTGCCAGCAGTTACGAGGAGGACACAGATACGCAGTATTTT
CASSYEEDTDTQYF
>TRBJ1-2|TRBV5-4|few|15|-
TGTGCCAGCAGCCTTAGGGGGGACCTTGTTTATGGCTACACCTTC
CASSLRGDLVYGYTF
>TRBJ1-4|TRBV7-6|-|15|-
TGTGCCAGCAACGGGGATGGGGGCTTGGTTGAAAAACTGTTTTTT
CASNGDGGLVEKLFF
>TRBJ2-7|TRBV7-3|few|11|-
TGTGCCAGCAGCTTAGTGCAAGAGCAGTACTTC
CASSLVQEQYF
>TRBJ2-3|TRBV28|many|16|TRBD1
TGTGCCAGCAGCCACCCGGGACAGGGAGGATCAGATACGCAGTATTTT
CASSHPGQGGSDTQYF
>TRBJ1-2|TRBV10-3|-|15|-
TGTGCCATCAGTGAGCCGAGTGACACGAACTATGGCTACACCTTC
CAISEPSDTNYGYTF
>TRBJ1-1|TRBV4-3|-|16|-
TGCGCCAGCAGCCAAGCTTCATCCTGGGGGGGCACTGAAGCTTTCTTT
CASSQASSWGGTEAFF
>TRBJ1-2|TRBV7-9|-|15|TRBD1
TGTGCCAGCAGCTTAACAGGGGCGGGGAACTATGGCTACACCTTC
CASSLTGAGNYGYTF
>TRBJ2-2|TRBV7-2|many|15|TRBD1
TGTGCCAGCACGAGCGACAGGGCCTCCGCAGGGGAGCTGTTTTTT
CASTSDRASAGELFF
>TRBJ2-5|TRBV7-9|many|14|-
TGTGCCAGCGGTCCCCCAGGAGGCGCGGAGACCCAGTACTTC
CASGPPGGAETQYF
>TRBJ2-3|TRBV4-3|-|16|-
TGCGCCAGCAGCCCGCTTTATCCCCCAACCACAGATACGCAGTATTTT
CASSPLYPPTTDTQYF
>TRBJ2-1|TRBV5-5|-|13|TRBD2
TGTGCCAGCAGCCGGGGACTAGCCTATGAGCAGTTCTTC
CASSRGLAYEQFF
>TRBJ2-1|TRBV4-1|-|18|-
TGCGCCAGCAGCCCTAGAGATGTGGGACGGAGCTCCTACAATGAGCAGTTCTTC
CASSPRDVGRSSYNEQFF
>TRBJ2-4|TRBV5-5|-|15|-
TGTGCCAGCAGCCCTTCGACAGCGTCCAAAAACATTCAGTACTTC
CASSPSTASKNIQYF
>TRBJ1-1|TRBV27|-|14|-
TGTGCCAGCAGTTTAATCGGAACAGGTTTGGGAGCTTTCTTT
CASSLIGTGLGAFF
>TRBJ2-7|TRBV14|-|14|-
TGTGCCAGCAGCGGGGGGCAGGTAACATACGAGCAGTACTTC
CASSGGQVTYEQYF
>TRBJ2-5|TRBV11-1|many|14|TRBD1
TGTGCCAGCAGCTTAGGGGACAGGAAAGAGACCCAGTACTTC
CASSLGDRKETQYF
>TRBJ1-2|TRBV7-9|-|15|-
TGTGCCAGCAGCTTATGGAACTCCGCGGGCTATGGCTACACCTTC
CASSLWNSAGYGYTF
>TRBJ2-3|TRBV5-1|few|15|TRBD2
TGCGCCAGCAGCGAACTAGCGCAACCCACAGATACGCAGTATTTT
CASSELAQPTDTQYF
>TRBJ1-2|TRBV27|few|15|TRBD1
TGTGCCAGCAGTCCCGGGACAGGGGCGTTCTATGGCTACACCTTC
CASSPGTGAFYGYTF